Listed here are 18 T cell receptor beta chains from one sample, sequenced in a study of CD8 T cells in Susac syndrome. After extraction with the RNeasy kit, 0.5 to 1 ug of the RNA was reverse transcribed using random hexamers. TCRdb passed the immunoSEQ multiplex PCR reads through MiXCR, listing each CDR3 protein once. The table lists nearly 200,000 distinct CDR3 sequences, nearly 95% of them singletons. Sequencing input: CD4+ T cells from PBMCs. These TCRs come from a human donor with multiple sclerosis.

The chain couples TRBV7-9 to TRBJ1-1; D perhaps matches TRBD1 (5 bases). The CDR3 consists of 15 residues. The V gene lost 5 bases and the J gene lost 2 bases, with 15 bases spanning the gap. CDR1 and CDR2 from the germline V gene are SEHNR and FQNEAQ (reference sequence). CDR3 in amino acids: CASSPTRQGNTEAFF. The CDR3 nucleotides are TGTGCCAGCAGCCCGACGAGGCAGGGTAACACTGAAGCTTTCTTT.

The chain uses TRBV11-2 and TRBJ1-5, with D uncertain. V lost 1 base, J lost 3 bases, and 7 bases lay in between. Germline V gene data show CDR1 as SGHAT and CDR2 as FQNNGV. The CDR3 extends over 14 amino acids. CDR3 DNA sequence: TGTGCCAGCAGCTTAGGAACCACCAATCAGCCCCAGCATTTT. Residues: CASSLGTTNQPQHF.

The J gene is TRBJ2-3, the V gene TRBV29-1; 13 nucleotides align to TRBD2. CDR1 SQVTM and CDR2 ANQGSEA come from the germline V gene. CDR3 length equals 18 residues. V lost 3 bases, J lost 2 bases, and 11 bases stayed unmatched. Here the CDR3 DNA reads TGCAGCGTTGATCCGTGGGGCGGGACTAGCGGGGTCACAGATACGCAGTATTTT. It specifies CSVDPWGGTSGVTDTQYF.

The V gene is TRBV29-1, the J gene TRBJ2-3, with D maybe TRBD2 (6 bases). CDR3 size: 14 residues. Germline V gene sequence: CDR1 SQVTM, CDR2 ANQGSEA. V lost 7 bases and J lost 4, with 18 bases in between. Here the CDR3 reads CSASTTSMADTQYF. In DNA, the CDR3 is TGCAGCGCCAGCACCACTAGCATGGCAGATACGCAGTATTTT.

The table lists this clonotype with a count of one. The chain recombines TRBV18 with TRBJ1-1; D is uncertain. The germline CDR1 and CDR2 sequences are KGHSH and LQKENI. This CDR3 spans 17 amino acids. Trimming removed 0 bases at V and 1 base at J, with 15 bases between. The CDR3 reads CASSPPIGHWGNTEAFF. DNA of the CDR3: TGTGCCAGCTCACCACCGATCGGGCATTGGGGGAACACTGAAGCTTTCTTT.

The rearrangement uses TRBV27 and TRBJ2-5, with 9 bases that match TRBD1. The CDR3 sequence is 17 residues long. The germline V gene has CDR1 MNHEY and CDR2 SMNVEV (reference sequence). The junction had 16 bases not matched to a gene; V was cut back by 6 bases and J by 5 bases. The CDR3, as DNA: TGTGCCAGCAGACTCTCTGGGACAGGGAGTTCTTGGGAGACCCAGTACTTC. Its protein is CASRLSGTGSSWETQYF.

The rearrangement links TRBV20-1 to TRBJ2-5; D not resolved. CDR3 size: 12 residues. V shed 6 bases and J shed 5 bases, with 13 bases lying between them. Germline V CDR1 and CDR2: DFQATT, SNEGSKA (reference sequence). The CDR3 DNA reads TGCAGTGCACCTACTCCCCAGGAGACCCAGTACTTC. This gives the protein CSAPTPQETQYF.

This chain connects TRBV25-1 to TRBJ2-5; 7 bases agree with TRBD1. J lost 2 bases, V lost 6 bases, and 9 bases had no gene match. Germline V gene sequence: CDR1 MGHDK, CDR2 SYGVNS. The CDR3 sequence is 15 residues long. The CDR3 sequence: CASSTPGQLQETQYF. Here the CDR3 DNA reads TGTGCCAGCAGCACACCGGGACAGCTTCAAGAGACCCAGTACTTC.

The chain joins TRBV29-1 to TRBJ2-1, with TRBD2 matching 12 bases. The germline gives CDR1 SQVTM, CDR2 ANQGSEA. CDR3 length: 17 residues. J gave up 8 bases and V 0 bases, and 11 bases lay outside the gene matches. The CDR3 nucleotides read TGCAGCGTTGAAGACTGGCCCGGGACTAGCGGGCGGGATGAGCAGTTCTTC. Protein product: CSVEDWPGTSGRDEQFF.

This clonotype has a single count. This chain's CDR3 is CASISGAATSGYTF. DNA for the CDR3: TGTGCCAGCATCTCGGGGGCAGCCACCTCGGGCTACACCTTC. The chain has TRBV12-3 or TRBV12-4 and TRBJ1-2; tentative D call: TRBD1 (6 bases). Trimming pared 7 bases from V and 8 bases from J, leaving 20 bases between. The CDR3 spans 14 residues.

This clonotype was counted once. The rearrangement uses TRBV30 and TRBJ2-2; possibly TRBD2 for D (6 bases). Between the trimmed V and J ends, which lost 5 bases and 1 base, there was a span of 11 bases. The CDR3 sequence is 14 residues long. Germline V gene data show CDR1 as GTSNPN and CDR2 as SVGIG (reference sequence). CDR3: CAWDGRQNTGELFF. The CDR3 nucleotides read TGTGCCTGGGACGGGAGACAGAACACCGGGGAGCTGTTTTTT.

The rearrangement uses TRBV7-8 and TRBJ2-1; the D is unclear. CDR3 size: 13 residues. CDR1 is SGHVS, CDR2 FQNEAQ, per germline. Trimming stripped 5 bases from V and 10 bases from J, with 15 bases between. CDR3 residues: CASSRRSRGEQFF. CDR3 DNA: TGTGCCAGCAGCCGACGGAGCCGAGGCGAGCAGTTCTTC.

CDR3 sequence (DNA): TGCAGTGCTAGGGGACAGGGAGGGGGTCAGCCCCAGCATTTT. Amino acid sequence: CSARGQGGGQPQHF. V and J are TRBV20-1 and TRBJ1-5; 9 bases match TRBD1. Germline V gene data show CDR1 as DFQATT and CDR2 as SNEGSKA (reference sequence). J lost 6 bases, V lost 3 bases, and 6 bases had no gene match. This CDR3 has 14 amino acids.

CDR3: CSVKPAGTGNTGELFF. The DNA for the CDR3 is TGCAGCGTTAAGCCAGCCGGGACAGGGAACACCGGGGAGCTGTTTTTT. The chain couples TRBV29-1 to TRBJ2-2; 8 nucleotides line up with TRBD1. V shed 5 bases, J shed 1 base, and the junction held 9 bases outside the gene matches. This CDR3 comprises 16 residues. The germline gives CDR1 SQVTM, CDR2 ANQGSEA.

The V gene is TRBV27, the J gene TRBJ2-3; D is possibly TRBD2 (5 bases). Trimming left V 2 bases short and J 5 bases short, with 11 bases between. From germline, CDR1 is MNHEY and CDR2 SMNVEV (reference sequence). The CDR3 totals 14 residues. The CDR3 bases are TGTGCCAGCAGTTTAAGGGCAGAGGGAGATACGCAGTATTTT. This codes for CASSLRAEGDTQYF.

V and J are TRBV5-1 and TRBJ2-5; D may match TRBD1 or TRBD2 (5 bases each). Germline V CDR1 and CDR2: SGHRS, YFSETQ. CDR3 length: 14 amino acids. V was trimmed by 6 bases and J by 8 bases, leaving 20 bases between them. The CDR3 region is CASTPGTTGLTQYF. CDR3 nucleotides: TGCGCCAGCACCCCCGGGACCACCGGGTTAACCCAGTACTTC.

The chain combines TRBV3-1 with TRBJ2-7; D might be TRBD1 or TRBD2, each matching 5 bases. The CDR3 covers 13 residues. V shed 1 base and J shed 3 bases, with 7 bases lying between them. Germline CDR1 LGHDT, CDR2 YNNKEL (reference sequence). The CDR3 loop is CASSQAGHYEQYF. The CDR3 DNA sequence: TGTGCCAGCAGCCAAGCGGGGCACTACGAGCAGTACTTC.

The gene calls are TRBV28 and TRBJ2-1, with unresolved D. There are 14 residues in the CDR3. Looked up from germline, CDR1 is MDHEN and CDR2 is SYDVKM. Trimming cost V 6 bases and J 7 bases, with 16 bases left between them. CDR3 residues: CASRGPSVRNEQFF. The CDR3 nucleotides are TGTGCCAGCAGAGGCCCCAGTGTGCGGAATGAGCAGTTCTTC.